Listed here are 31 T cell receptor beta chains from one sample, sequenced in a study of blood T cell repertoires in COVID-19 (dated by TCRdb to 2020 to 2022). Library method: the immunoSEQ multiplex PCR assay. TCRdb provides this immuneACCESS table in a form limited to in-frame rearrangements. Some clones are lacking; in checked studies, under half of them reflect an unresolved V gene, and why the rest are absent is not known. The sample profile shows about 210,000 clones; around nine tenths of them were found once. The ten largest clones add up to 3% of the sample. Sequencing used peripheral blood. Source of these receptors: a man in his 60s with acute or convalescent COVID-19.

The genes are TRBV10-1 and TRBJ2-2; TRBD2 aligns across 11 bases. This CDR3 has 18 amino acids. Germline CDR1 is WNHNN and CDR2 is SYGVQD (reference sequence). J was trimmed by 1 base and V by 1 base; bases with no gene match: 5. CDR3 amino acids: CASSEYGLAGGNTGELFF. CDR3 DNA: TGCGCCAGCAGTGAGTACGGGCTAGCGGGGGGGAACACCGGGGAGCTGTTTTTT.

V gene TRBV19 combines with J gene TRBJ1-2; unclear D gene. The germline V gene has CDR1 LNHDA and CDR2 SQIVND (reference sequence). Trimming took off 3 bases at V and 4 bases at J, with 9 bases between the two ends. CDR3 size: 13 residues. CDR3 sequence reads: CASSIHTLYGYTF. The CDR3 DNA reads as TGTGCCAGTAGTATTCACACCCTCTATGGCTACACCTTC. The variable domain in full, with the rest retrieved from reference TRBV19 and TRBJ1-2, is DGGITQSPKYLFRKEGQNVTLSCEQNLNHDAMYWYRQDPGQGLRLIYYSQIVNDFQKGDIAEGYSVSREKKESFPLTVTSAQKNPTAFYLCASSIHTLYGYTFGSGTRLTVV.

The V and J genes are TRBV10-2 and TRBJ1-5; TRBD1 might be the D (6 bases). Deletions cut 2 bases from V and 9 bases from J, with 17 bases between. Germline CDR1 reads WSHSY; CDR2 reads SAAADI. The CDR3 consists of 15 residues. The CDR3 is CASSESQGRLGPQHF. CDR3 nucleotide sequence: TGCGCCAGCAGTGAGAGTCAGGGGCGCTTGGGGCCCCAGCATTTT.

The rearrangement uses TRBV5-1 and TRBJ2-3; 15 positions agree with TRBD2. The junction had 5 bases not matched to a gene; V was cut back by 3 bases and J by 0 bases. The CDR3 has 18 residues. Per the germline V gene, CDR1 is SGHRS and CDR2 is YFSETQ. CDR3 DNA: TGCGCCAGCAGCTCAGGACTAGCGGGGGGGCGAAGCACAGATACGCAGTATTTT. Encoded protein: CASSSGLAGGRSTDTQYF.

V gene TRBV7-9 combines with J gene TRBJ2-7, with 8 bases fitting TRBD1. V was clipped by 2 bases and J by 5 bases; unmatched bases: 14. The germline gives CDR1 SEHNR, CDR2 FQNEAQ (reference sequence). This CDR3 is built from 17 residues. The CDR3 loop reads CASSLTGQVRTKNEQYF. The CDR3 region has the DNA TGTGCCAGCAGCTTAACGGGACAGGTGCGAACTAAGAACGAGCAGTACTTC. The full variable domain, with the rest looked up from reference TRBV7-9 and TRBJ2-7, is DTGVSQNPRHKITKRGQNVTFRCDPISEHNRLYWYRQTLGQGPEFLTYFQNEAQLEKSRLLSDRFSAERPKGSFSTLEIQRTEQGDSAMYLCASSLTGQVRTKNEQYFGPGTRLTVT.

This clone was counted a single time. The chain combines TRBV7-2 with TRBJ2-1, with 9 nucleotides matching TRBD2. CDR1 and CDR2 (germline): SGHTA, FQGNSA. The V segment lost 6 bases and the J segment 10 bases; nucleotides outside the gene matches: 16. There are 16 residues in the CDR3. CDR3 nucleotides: TGTGCCAGCAGTCAAATGGGCGGGGGGGCCCTCGGCGAGCAGTTCTTC. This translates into CASSQMGGGALGEQFF.

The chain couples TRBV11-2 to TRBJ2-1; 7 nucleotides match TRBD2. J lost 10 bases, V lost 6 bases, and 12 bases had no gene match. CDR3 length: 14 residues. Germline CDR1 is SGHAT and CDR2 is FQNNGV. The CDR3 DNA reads TGTGCCAGCAGTAGTACCAGCGGGGTGGGGGAGCAGTTCTTC. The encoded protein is CASSSTSGVGEQFF. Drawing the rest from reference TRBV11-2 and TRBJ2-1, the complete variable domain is EAGVAQSPRYKIIEKRQSVAFWCNPISGHATLYWYQQILGQGPKLLIQFQNNGVVDDSQLPKDRFSAERLKGVDSTLKIQPAKLEDSAVYLCASSSTSGVGEQFFGPGTRLTVL.

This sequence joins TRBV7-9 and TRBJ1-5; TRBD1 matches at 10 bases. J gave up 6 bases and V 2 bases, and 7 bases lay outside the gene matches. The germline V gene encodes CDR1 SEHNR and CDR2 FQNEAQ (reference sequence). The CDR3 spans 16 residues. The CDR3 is CASSLRQGASVQPQHF. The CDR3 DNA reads TGTGCCAGCAGCTTAAGACAGGGGGCCAGCGTTCAGCCCCAGCATTTT.

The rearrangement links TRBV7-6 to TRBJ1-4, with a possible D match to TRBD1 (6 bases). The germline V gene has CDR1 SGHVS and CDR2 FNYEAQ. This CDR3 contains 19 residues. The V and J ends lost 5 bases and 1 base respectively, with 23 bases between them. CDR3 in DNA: TGTGCCAGCAGCGGTGTACCCCCAGGGGCGCTTGAAACTAATGAAAAACTGTTTTTT. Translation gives CASSGVPPGALETNEKLFF. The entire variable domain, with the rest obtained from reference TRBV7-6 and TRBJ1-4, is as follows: GAGVSQSPRYKVTKRGQDVALRCDPISGHVSLYWYRQALGQGPEFLTYFNYEAQQDKSGLPNDRFSAERPEGSISTLTIQRTEQRDSAMYRCASSGVPPGALETNEKLFFGSGTQLSVL.

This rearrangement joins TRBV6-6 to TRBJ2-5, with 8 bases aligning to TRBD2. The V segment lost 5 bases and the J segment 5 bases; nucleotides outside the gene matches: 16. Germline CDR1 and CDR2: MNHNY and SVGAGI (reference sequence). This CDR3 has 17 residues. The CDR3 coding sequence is TGTGCCAGCAGTCCGCTAGCGGGCGCCCTTCATTGGGAGACCCAGTACTTC. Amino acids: CASSPLAGALHWETQYF.

Written as DNA, the CDR3 is TGTGCCAGCAGCTTGACAGGGGAAAGGCGGTATCCCTACGAGCAGTACTTC. Encoded protein: CASSLTGERRYPYEQYF. This chain joins TRBV7-6 and TRBJ2-7, with 8 bases fitting TRBD1. The CDR3 spans 17 residues. Losses at the gene ends were 3 bases for V and 2 bases for J; bases not matched to a gene: 12. Germline values: CDR1 SGHVS, CDR2 FNYEAQ.

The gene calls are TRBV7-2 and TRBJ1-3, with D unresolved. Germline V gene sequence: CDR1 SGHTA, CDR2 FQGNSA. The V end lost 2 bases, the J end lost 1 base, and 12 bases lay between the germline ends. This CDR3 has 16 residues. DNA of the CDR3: TGTGCCAGCAGCTTAAGAGGCAGCTCTTCTGGAAACACCATATATTTT. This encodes CASSLRGSSSGNTIYF.

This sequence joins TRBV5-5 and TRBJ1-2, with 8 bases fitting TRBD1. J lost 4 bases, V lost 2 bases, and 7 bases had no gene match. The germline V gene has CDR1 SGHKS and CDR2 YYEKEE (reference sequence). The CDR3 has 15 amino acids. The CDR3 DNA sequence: TGTGCCAGCAGCTTAGGGGCAGGGGGCGGCTATGGCTACACCTTC. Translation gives CASSLGAGGGYGYTF.

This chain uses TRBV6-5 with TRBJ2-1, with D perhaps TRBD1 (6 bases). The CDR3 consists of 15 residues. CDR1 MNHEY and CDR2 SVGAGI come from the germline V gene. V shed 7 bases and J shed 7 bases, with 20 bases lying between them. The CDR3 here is CASNSGQRGGNEQFF. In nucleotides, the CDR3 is TGTGCCAGCAACTCAGGACAGCGAGGAGGTAATGAGCAGTTCTTC.

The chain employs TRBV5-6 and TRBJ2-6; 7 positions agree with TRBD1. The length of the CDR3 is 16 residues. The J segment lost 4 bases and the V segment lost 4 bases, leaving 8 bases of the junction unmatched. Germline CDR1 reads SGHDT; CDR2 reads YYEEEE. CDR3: CASSRDSLNGANVLTF. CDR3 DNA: TGTGCCAGCAGCCGGGACAGTCTTAACGGGGCCAACGTCCTGACTTTC.

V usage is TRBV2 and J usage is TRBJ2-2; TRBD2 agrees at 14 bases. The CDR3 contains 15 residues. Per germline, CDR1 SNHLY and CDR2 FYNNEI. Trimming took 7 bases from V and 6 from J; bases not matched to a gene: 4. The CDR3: CASTVTSGGAGELFF. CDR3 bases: TGTGCCAGCACCGTGACTAGCGGGGGGGCCGGGGAGCTGTTTTTT. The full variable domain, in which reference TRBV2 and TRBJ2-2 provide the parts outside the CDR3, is EPEVTQTPSHQVTQMGQEVILRCVPISNHLYFYWYRQILGQKVEFLVSFYNNEISEKSEIFDDQFSVERPDGSNFTLKIRSTKLEDSAMYFCASTVTSGGAGELFFGEGSRLTVL.

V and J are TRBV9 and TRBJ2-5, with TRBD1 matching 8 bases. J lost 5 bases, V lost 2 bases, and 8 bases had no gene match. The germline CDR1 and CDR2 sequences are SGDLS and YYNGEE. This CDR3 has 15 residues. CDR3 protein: CASSVSRGLAETQYF. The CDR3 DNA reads TGTGCCAGCAGCGTTAGCAGGGGGCTCGCGGAGACCCAGTACTTC.

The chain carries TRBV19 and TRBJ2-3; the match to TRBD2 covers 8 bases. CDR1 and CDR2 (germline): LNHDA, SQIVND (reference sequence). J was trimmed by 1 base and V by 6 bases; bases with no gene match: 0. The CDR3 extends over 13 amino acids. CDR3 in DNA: TGTGCCAGTAGGACTAGCGGCACAGATACGCAGTATTTT. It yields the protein CASRTSGTDTQYF.

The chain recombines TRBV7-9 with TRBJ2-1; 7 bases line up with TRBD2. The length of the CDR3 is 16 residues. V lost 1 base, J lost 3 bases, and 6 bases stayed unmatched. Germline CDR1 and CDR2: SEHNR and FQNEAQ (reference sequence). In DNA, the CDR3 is TGTGCCAGCAGCTTAGTGGGAGGGCAGGGCTACAATGAGCAGTTCTTC. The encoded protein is CASSLVGGQGYNEQFF.

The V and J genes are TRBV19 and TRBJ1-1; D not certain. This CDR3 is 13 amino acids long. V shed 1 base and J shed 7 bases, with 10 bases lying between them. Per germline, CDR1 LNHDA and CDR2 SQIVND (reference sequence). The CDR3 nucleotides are TGTGCCAGTAGTATAGCCGGGGTTGGTGAAGCTTTCTTT. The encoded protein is CASSIAGVGEAFF.

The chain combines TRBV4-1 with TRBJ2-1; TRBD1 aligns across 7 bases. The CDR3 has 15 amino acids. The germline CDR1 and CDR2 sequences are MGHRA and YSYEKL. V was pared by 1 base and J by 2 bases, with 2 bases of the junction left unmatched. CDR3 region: CASSQGQGAYNEQFF. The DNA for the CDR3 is TGCGCCAGCAGCCAAGGGCAGGGGGCCTACAATGAGCAGTTCTTC.

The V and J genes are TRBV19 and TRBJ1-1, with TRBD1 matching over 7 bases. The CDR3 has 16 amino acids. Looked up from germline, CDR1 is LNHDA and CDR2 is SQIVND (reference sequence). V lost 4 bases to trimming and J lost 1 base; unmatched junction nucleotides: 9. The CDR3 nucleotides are TGTGCCAGTAGTAAGACAGGGTGGGTGGCGAACACTGAAGCTTTCTTT. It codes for CASSKTGWVANTEAFF.

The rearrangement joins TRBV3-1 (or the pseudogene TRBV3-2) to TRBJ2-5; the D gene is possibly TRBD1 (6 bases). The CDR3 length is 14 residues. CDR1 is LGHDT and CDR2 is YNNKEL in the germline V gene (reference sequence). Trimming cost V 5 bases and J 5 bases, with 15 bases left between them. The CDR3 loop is CASSLRTGLETQYF. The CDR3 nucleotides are TGTGCCAGCAGCTTACGAACAGGGCTGGAGACCCAGTACTTC.

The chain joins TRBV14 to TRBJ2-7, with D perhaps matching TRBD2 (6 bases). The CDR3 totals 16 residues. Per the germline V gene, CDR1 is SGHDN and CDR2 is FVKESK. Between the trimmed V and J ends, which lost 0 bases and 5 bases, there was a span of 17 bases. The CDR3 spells CASSQDLGGLVNEQYF. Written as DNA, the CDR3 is TGTGCCAGCAGCCAAGATTTGGGGGGACTCGTCAACGAGCAGTACTTC.

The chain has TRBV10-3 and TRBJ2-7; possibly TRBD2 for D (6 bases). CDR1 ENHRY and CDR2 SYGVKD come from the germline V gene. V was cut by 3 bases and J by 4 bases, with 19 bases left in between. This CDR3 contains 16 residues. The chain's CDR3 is CAISDQKGQGGYEQYF. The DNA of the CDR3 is TGTGCCATCAGTGACCAAAAGGGGCAGGGAGGATACGAGCAGTACTTC.

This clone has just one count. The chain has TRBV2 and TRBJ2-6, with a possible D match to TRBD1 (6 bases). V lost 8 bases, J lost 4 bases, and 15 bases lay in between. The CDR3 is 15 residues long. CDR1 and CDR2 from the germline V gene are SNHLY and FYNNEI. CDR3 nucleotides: TGTGCCAGCGCGGCAATGGGGGCCGGGGCCAACGTCCTGACTTTC. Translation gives CASAAMGAGANVLTF.

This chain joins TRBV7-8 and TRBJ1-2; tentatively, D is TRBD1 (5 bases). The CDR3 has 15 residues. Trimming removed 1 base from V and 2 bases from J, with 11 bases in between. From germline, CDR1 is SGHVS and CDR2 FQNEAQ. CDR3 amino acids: CASSLVREGNYGYTF. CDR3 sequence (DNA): TGTGCCAGCAGCTTAGTTAGGGAGGGGAACTATGGCTACACCTTC.

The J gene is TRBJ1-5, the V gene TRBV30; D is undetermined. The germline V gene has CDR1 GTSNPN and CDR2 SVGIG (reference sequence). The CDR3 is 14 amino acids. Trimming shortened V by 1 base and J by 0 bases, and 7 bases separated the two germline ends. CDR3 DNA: TGTGCCTGGAGTGGCAGGCCTAGCAATCAGCCCCAGCATTTT. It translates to CAWSGRPSNQPQHF.

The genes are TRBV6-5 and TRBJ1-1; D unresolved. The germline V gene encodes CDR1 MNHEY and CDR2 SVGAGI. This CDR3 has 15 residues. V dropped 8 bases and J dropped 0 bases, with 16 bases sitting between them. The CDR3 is CASRPRSLMNTEAFF. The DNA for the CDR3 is TGTGCCAGCCGGCCCAGGTCCCTCATGAACACTGAAGCTTTCTTT.

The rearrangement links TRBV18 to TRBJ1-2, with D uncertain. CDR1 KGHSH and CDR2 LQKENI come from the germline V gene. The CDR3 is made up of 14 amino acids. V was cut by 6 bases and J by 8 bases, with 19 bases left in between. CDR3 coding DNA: TGTGCCAGCTCTCACTCCGGGGAAGGAGGCGGCTACACCTTC. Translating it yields CASSHSGEGGGYTF.

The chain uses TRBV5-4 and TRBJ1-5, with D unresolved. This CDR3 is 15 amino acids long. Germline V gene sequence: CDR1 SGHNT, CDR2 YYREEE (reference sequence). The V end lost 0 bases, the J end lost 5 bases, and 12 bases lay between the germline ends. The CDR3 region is CASSLDTRSDQPQHF. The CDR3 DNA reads TGTGCCAGCAGCTTGGACACCAGGTCAGATCAGCCCCAGCATTTT.